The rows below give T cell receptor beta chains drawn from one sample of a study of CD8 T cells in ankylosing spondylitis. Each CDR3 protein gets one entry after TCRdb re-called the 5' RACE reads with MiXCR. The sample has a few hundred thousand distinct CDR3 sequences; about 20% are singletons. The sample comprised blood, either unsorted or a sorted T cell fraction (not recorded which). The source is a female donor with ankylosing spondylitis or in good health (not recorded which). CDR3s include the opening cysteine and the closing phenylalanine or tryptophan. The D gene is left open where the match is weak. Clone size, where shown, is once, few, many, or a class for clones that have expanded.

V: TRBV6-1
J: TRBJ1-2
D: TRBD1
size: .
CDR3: CASSAVLRDRGHGYTF
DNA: TGTGCCAGCAGTGCGGTACTCCGGGACAGGGGCCATGGCTACACCTTC

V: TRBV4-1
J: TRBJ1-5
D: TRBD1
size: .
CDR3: CASSQGTGGDQPQHF
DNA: TGCGCCAGCAGCCAAGGCACAGGGGGTGATCAGCCCCAGCATTTT

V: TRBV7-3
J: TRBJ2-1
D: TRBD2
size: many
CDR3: CASSLRGGGNEQFF
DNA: TGTGCCAGCAGCTTAAGGGGGGGAGGCAATGAGCAGTTCTTC

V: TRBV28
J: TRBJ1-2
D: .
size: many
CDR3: CASRTGNYGYTF
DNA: TGTGCCAGCAGAACAGGGAACTATGGCTACACCTTC

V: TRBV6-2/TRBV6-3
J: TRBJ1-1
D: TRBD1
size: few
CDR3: CATRQGASSEAFF
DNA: TGTGCCACTAGACAGGGGGCGTCGTCTGAAGCTTTCTTT

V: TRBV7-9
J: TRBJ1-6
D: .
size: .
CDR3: CASSKGPRENSPLHF
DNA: TGTGCCAGCAGCAAAGGCCCCCGGGAGAATTCACCCCTCCACTTT

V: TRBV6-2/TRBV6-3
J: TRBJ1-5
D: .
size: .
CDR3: CASSYDGYSNQPQHF
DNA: TGTGCCAGCAGTTACGACGGGTATAGCAATCAGCCCCAGCATTTT

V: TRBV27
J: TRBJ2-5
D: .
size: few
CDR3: CASRSGVGQETQYF
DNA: TGTGCCAGCCGCTCAGGAGTGGGGCAAGAGACCCAGTACTTC

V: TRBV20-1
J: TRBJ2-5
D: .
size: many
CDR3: CSAREDGTQETQYF
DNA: TGCAGTGCTAGAGAGGACGGAACACAAGAGACCCAGTACTTC

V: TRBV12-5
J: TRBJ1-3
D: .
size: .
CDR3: CASGLVISYSGNTIYF
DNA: TGTGCTAGTGGTTTGGTAATAAGCTACTCTGGAAACACCATATATTTT

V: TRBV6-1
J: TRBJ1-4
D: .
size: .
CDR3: CASSEKGANEKLFF
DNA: TGTGCCAGCAGTGAGAAGGGGGCTAATGAAAAACTGTTTTTT

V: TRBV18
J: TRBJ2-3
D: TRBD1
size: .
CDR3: CASSPKGQPDTQYF
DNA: TGTGCCAGCTCACCAAAGGGACAGCCAGATACGCAGTATTTT

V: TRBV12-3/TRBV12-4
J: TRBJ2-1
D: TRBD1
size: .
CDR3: CASSWDRAYNEQFF
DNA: TGTGCCAGCAGTTGGGACAGGGCCTACAATGAGCAGTTCTTC

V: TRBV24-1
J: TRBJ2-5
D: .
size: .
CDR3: CATSAGPQETQYF
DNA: TGTGCCACCAGTGCTGGGCCGCAAGAGACCCAGTACTTC

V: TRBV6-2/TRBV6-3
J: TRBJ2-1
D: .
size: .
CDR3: CASNDYSYNEQFF
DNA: TGTGCCAGCAATGACTACTCCTACAATGAGCAGTTCTTC

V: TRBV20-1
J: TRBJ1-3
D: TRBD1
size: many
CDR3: CSAREQGLRGNTIYF
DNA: TGCAGTGCTAGGGAACAGGGGCTGAGAGGAAACACCATATATTTT

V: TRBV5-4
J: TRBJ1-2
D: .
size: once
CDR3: CASSLPTENYGYTF
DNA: TGTGCCAGCAGCTTACCGACAGAGAACTATGGCTACACCTTC

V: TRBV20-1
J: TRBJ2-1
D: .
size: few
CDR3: CSATRPASSYNEQFF
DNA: TGCAGTGCTACAAGGCCAGCGAGCTCCTACAATGAGCAGTTCTTC

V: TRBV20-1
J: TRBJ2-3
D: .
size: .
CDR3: CSARGFRAGNVRDTQYF
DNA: TGCAGTGCTAGAGGATTCCGGGCCGGGAACGTCAGAGATACGCAGTATTTT

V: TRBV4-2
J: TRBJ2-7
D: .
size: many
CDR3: CASSVGGYEQYF
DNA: TGTGCCAGCAGTGTTGGTGGCTACGAGCAGTACTTC

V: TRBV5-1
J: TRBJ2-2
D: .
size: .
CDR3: CASSPGYFANTGELFF
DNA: TGCGCCAGCAGCCCGGGATATTTCGCGAACACCGGGGAGCTGTTTTTT

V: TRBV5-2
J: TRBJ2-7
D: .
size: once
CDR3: CPSSLPQGAGRIYEQYF
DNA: TGTCCCAGCAGCCTGCCACAGGGGGCCGGAAGAATCTACGAGCAGTACTTC

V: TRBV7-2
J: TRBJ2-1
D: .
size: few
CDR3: CASSFGGGHEQFF
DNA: TGTGCCAGCAGCTTTGGAGGGGGCCATGAGCAGTTCTTC

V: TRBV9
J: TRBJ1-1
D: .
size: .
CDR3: CASSPTDRNTEAFF
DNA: TGTGCCAGCAGCCCTACTGACCGGAACACTGAAGCTTTCTTT

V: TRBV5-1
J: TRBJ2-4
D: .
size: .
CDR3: CASSLGPGPQNIQYF
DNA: TGCGCCAGCAGCTTGGGCCCCGGACCCCAAAACATTCAGTACTTC

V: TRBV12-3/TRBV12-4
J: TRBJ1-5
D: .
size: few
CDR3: CASTGNSHNQPQHF
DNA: TGTGCCAGTACGGGGAACAGCCACAATCAGCCCCAGCATTTT

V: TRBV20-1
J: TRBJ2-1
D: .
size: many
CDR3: CSALQGYYNEQFF
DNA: TGCAGTGCTCTACAGGGCTATTACAATGAGCAGTTCTTC

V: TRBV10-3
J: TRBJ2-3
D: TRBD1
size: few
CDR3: CAISESGTGPTDTQYF
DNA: TGTGCCATCAGTGAGTCGGGGACAGGGCCCACAGATACGCAGTATTTT

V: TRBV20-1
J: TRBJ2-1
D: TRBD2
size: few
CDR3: CSARRAGGRNEQFF
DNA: TGCAGTGCAAGGAGGGCGGGAGGGAGGAATGAGCAGTTCTTC

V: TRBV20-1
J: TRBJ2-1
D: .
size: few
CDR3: CSARRMGMSSYNEQFF
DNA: TGCAGTGCTAGAAGGATGGGGATGAGCTCCTACAATGAGCAGTTCTTC

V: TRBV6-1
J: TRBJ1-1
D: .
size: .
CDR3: CASSEATSLNTEAFF
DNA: TGTGCCAGCAGTGAAGCAACCAGTCTGAACACTGAAGCTTTCTTT

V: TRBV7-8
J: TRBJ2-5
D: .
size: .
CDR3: CASSLRGNQETQYF
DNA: TGTGCCAGCAGCTTAAGGGGGAACCAAGAGACCCAGTACTTC

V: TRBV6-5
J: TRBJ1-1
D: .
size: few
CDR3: CASSYGHTEAFF
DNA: TGTGCCAGCAGTTACGGGCACACTGAAGCTTTCTTT

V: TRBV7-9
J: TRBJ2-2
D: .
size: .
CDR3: CASSRNTDTGELFF
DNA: TGTGCCAGCAGCCGAAATACCGACACCGGGGAGCTGTTTTTT

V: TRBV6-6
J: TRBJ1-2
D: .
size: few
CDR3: CASSPGGYVGYTF
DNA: TGTGCCAGCAGCCCAGGAGGATATGTTGGCTACACCTTC

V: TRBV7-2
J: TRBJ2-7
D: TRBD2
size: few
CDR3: CASSLEAGGSEQYF
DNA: TGTGCCAGCAGCTTAGAAGCGGGAGGCTCCGAGCAGTACTTC

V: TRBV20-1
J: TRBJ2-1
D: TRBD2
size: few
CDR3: CSASLSGRINEQFF
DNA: TGCAGTGCTAGTCTTAGCGGGAGGATCAATGAGCAGTTCTTC

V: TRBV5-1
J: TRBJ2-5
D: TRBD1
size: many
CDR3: CASSPGTGGSRETQYF
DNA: TGCGCCAGCAGCCCAGGGACAGGGGGATCACGAGAGACCCAGTACTTC

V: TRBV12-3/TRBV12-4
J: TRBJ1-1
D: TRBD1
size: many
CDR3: CASSQTTGAEAFF
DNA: TGTGCCAGCAGTCAGACGACAGGGGCCGAAGCTTTCTTT

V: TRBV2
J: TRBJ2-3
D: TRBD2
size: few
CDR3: CASDRSSGITDTQYF
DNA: TGTGCCAGCGACCGGTCTAGCGGGATCACAGATACGCAGTATTTT

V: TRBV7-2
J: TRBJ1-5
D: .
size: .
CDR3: CASSLVLSNQPQHF
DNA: TGTGCCAGCAGCTTAGTCCTTAGCAATCAGCCCCAGCATTTT

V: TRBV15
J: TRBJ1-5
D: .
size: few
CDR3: CATSREGGNQPQHF
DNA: TGTGCCACCAGCAGAGAGGGTGGCAATCAGCCCCAGCATTTT

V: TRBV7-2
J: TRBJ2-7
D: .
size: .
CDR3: CASSSIGDSSLYF
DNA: TGTGCCAGCAGCTCAATAGGGGACTCATCCCTGTACTTC

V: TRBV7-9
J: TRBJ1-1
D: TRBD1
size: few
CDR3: CASSTKSGGSEAFF
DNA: TGTGCCAGCAGCACAAAGTCAGGGGGGTCTGAAGCTTTCTTT

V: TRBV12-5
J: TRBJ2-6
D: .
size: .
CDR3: CASGLDLAGGANVLTF
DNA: TGTGCTAGTGGTTTGGACCTTGCGGGAGGGGCCAACGTCCTGACTTTC

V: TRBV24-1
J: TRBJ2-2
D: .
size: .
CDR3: CATSHRENTGELFF
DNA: TGTGCCACCAGCCACCGGGAGAACACCGGGGAGCTGTTTTTT

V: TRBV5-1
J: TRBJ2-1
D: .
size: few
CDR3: CASQGRDWGRYNEQFF
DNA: TGCGCCAGCCAAGGACGAGATTGGGGACGATACAATGAGCAGTTCTTC

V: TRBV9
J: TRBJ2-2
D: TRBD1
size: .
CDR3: CASNRGGGTVGELFF
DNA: TGTGCCAGCAATCGAGGGGGCGGAACTGTCGGGGAGCTGTTTTTT

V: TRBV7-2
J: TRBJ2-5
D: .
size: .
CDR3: CASSVYGEQETQYF
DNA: TGTGCCAGCAGCGTTTACGGGGAACAAGAGACCCAGTACTTC

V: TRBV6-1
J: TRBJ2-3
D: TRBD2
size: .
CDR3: CASSESASGRGGDTQYF
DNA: TGTGCCAGCAGTGAATCAGCTAGCGGGAGAGGGGGAGATACGCAGTATTTT

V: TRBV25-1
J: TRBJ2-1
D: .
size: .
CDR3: CASSLEAGKNEQFF
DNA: TGTGCCAGCAGCCTAGAAGCCGGGAAAAATGAGCAGTTCTTC

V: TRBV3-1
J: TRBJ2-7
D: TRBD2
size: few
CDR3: CASSPSGIVPYEQYF
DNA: TGTGCCAGCAGCCCTAGCGGGATCGTGCCCTACGAGCAGTACTTC